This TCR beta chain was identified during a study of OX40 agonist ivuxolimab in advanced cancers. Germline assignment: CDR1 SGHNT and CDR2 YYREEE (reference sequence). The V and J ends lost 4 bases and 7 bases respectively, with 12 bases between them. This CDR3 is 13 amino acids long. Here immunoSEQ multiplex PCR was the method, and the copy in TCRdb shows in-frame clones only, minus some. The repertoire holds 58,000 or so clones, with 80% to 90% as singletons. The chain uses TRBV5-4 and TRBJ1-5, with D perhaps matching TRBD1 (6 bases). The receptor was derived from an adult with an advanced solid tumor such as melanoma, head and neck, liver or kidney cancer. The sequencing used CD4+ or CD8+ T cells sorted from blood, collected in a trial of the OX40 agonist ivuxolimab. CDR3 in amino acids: CASSIGRGQPQHF. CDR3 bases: TGTGCCAGCAGCATTGGGAGGGGGCAGCCCCAGCATTTT. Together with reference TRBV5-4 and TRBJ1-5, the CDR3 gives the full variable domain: ETGVTQSPTHLIKTRGQQVTLRCSSQSGHNTVSWYQQALGQGPQFIFQYYREEENGRGNFPPRFSGLQFPNYSSELNVNALELDDSALYLCASSIGRGQPQHFGDGTRLSIL.